This T cell receptor (beta chain) appears in the sequencing data of a study of cytomegalovirus exposure and HLA in healthy donors (dated 2017 in TCRdb). Turning to the overall study: In an earlier analysis of several hundred of the donors, about 260 Gb of sequence data and 90 million to 120 million unique TCR beta sequences from 150 million to 200 million T cells were reported. A later genetic analysis used genome-wide SNP genotypes for about 65% of the roughly 700 donors, treating that subset as a discovery cohort. Across 300 to 400 genotyped donors of the cohort, an average of approximately 240,000 unique TCR beta nucleotide sequences per donor were sequenced, and roughly 20% of those sequences were non-productive. In the later analysis, no new phenotypic data were used to find candidate immune exposures; instead, reliance was placed on TCR beta sequences and their occurrence across donors. A separate validation cohort of 100 to 150 different subjects was used in addition to the approximately 640-subject first cohort. The study combined high-throughput TCR immunosequencing, statistical association of individual TCRs with disease status, and machine learning to predict cytomegalovirus infection status. The study was designed to test whether signatures of past pathogen exposure could be identified by cataloging public T cell receptors. An earlier analysis of roughly 580 of the donors used high-throughput TCR beta sequencing to judge whether each TCR beta V gene segment behaved as functional or pseudogenic. The study used immunosequencing to profile the T cell repertoires of hundreds of subjects and linked those repertoires to cytomegalovirus serostatus. The genetic ancestry cluster associated with self-reported Caucasian donors included 81% of the roughly 410 genotyped donors. About five DR-DQ haplotypes were handled as single units for association and clustering, since linkage in the cohort was strong. Typing coverage varied by locus: 629-630 donors for A, B, C, DRB1 and DQB1; roughly 510 for DQA1; over 600 for DPA1; 450 to 480 for DPB1. Every discovery cohort repertoire had been produced on one sequencing platform. A later analysis re-examined previously published TCR beta repertoires from over 500 donors and added high-resolution HLA genotyping to investigate patterns of TCR occurrence. Around 320 gigabases of sequencing data and around 87 million unique TCR sequences were included in an early release covering about 600 HLA-typed donors. Class I and class II HLA loci were covered by the typing at four-digit resolution. Alongside the repertoire data, information on donor age, sex, ethnicity and CMV serostatus was compiled. Here is what the overall study found, with its caveats: According to the authors, the approach could potentially be generalized to other disease states and immunological phenotypes. Compared with the approximately 670-donor mean, donors in an Asian-associated ancestry cluster had fewer N-insertions in productive TCRs, according to a later genetic analysis. In a later analysis, several top co-occurrence clusters were reported to appear linked to parvovirus B19, influenza, CMV and Epstein-Barr virus. Approximately 16 rarely observed V segments, including chromosome 9 orphons, were excluded from the earlier analysis of several hundred of the donors because counts were too low. Three of the identified cytomegalovirus-associated TCR beta chains were confirmed in vitro to be specific for cytomegalovirus antigens. Most TCR sequences were observed very rarely across donors, whereas some public TCRs were present in many individuals. The cohort was sequenced for TCR beta chains only, and without alpha or paired-chain data the features that could be detected were limited. HLA typing was unavailable for some donors at each locus, so association tests used only the typed subset. Assigning TCR associations to individual alleles was difficult when HLA alleles, especially DR and DQ, strongly co-occurred. In a later analysis, about 16,000 TCR beta sequences were associated with specific HLA alleles at a false discovery rate of 0.05. In a later genetic analysis, a missense DCLRE1C variant was associated with V-gene and J-gene trimming of TCR beta chains, and the association was replicated in an independent cohort. Because the 87-base-pair reads could not distinguish some IMGT-functional V segments, including TRBV6-2 and TRBV6-3, those segments were excluded. Correlated functional status among segregating V segments might be attributable to linkage disequilibrium, but an unknown experimental factor could not be ruled out. In an earlier analysis of approximately 590 of the donors, most TCR beta V segments appeared in productive rearrangements about 90% or about 30% of the time, broadly matching IMGT annotations. In a later analysis, HLA-associated TCR beta chains showed more clonal expansion and lower generation probabilities than non-associated chains that were equally common. A later analysis found that TCR association rates varied across HLA loci, with DRB1 alleles showing the most associated TCRs and HLA-C alleles the fewest. In both the original and validation cohorts, the classifier was reported to diagnose cytomegalovirus status with high specificity and sensitivity. A group of highly shared sequence variants was considered likely to be a technical artifact of the sequencing pipeline. A later analysis found that most CMV-associated TCR beta chains appeared HLA-restricted, with HLA associations seemingly driven largely by CMV exposure. Immune exposure information for the cohort was limited to CMV serostatus. A further reported finding was that TCR beta sequences accurately predicted the HLA-A and HLA-B alleles for most subjects in the first cohort. Sequencing depth was assumed to be roughly uniform across donors in the presence/absence analyses, though that assumption may not hold. In the study, 150 to 200 TCR beta chains were listed as associated with cytomegalovirus.

The germline V gene encodes CDR1 MNHNS and CDR2 SASEGT. The CDR3 starts with the cysteine, ends with the phenylalanine, and has 15 residues. CDR3 DNA only is kept here, 45 bases in frame from base 1. The V end gives up 6 bases and the J end 4 bases, leaving 6 bases in the junction not matched to a gene. In total, roughly 670 healthy bone marrow donors made up the cohort. At the time of sampling, all cohort members were nominally healthy, though unrecorded immune exposures were likely present. The donor tested CMV seropositive and was one of the 289 seropositive cohort members. A peripheral blood sample was collected from each donor, and TCR beta sequencing was performed on peripheral blood mononuclear cells. Genomic DNA extraction from the blood cell samples was performed with the Qiagen DNeasy Blood Extraction Kit. Concerning this clone: What antigen it recognizes has not been identified. The record has no base qualities; no much larger clone is one base away.

Libraries were made using the immunoSEQ multiplex PCR assay. A mixture of 60 forward primers for TCR Vbeta segments and 13 reverse primers for TCR Jbeta segments was used in the multiplex PCR. A multiplex PCR assay on genomic DNA amplified the CDR3 region of rearranged TCR beta genes. The amplified TCR beta libraries were sequenced on the Illumina HiSeq System as 87-base-pair reads. The paper's data handling went like this. A later analysis tallied 80 million to 95 million unique TCR beta chains across the 666 repertoires, and approximately 12 million of those chains were shared by two or more donors. Raw reads were error-corrected and collapsed into unique sequences by a nearest-neighbor algorithm in which closely related sequences were merged to remove PCR and sequencing errors. To assign V, D and J gene segments, CDR3 sequences were aligned to IMGT reference sequences. For a sequence to be retained, a match of at least six nucleotides was required to both a V gene segment and a J gene segment. A rearrangement was called productive if the CDR3 had no stop codons and remained in frame with V and J, and every other rearrangement was called non-productive. Following IMGT convention, CDR3 was defined as the stretch from the second conserved V-encoded cysteine to the conserved J-encoded phenylalanine. The earlier analysis of 450 to 750 of the donors excluded any sequence lacking an unambiguous match to a single V gene segment. An earlier analysis of under 750 of the donors called V segments functional above 56.7% productive rearrangements and segregating when the between-donor standard deviation exceeded 5%. A statistical classification framework was built for diagnosing cytomegalovirus status from the catalog of TCR beta chain sequences. V and J gene assignment, in a later analysis, came from comparing TCR nucleotide sequences with IMGT/GENE-DB human TR gene sequences. A later analysis assigned CDR3 sequences and most-parsimonious VDJ recombination scenarios with the TCRdist pipeline. A later analysis defined each TCR beta chain by its CDR3 amino acid sequence plus V-gene family, and excluded reads lacking a unique V-gene family. To address suspected cross-contamination and a sequencing artifact, a later analysis removed 450 to 700 highly shared, low-generation-probability nucleotide sequences. In a later analysis, a clonal expansion index was calculated for each public chain from normalized within-repertoire ranks of inferred template counts. A later analysis computed generation probabilities with a VDJ recombination model fitted to out-of-frame rearrangements, and checked the results against IGoR. In a later analysis, hypergeometric tests were used to score TCR-TCR, TCR-HLA and TCR-CMV co-occurrence, with a repertoire-size bias correction applied to TCR pairs. A later analysis estimated false discovery rates by permuting HLA or CMV assignments 20 times. A later analysis grouped co-occurring TCRs with DBSCAN, adding TCRdist sequence similarity when clustering within HLA-allele-positive subsets. Repertoires with fewer than 30,000 or more than 120,000 public chains, plus five repertoires with anomalous nucleotide sharing, were excluded from co-occurrence clustering. As stored in TCRdb, this immuneACCESS dataset retains in-frame rearrangements with V and J assigned. A fraction of the clones does not appear; measured against another copy, unresolved V genes explain less than half of the discrepancy, and the remainder lacks a known reason. D and trimming come from the DNA, and the V and J calls and clone size come from that table. Within this sample are 150,000 to 200,000 clones, with roughly 84% of them counted one time only. Around 2.1% of the sample is in the top ten clones.

Recombination connected TRBV6-1 to TRBJ1-6; 7 bases in the junction line up with TRBD1. This clonotype originated in a man between 18 and 29 years old in good health and CMV-seropositive. The specimen was PBMCs. The DNA reads TGTGCCAGCAGCCGGGACAGCCCTTATAATTCACCCCTCCACTTT. This sequence encodes CASSRDSPYNSPLHF.